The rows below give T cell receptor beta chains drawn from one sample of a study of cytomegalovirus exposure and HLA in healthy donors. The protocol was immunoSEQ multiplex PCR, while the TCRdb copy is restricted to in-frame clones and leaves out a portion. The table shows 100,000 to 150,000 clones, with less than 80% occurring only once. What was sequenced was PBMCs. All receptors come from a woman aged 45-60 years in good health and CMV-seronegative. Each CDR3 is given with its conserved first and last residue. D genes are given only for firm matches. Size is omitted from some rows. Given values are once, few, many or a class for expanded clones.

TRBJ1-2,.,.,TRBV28,CASSLGSYGYTF,TGTGCCAGCAGTTTGGGCTCCTATGGCTACACCTTC
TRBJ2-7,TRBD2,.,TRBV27,CASSPLSGSGYEQYF,TGTGCCAGCAGTCCCCTCAGCGGGAGTGGCTACGAGCAGTACTTC
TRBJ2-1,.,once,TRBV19,CASSIGLVNEQFF,TGTGCCAGTAGTATAGGACTTGTAAATGAGCAGTTCTTC
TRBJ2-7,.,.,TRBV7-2,CVNGTEPITVHYEQYF,TGTGTCAACGGCACAGAACCTATAACGGTACACTACGAGCAGTACTTC
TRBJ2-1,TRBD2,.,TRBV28,CASSLVRLAADNEQFF,TGTGCCAGCAGTTTAGTCAGACTAGCGGCAGACAATGAGCAGTTCTTC
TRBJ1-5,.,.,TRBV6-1,CASRTAWDNQPQHF,TGTGCCAGCCGGACAGCGTGGGACAATCAGCCCCAGCATTTT
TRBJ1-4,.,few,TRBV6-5,CASGEGPLGKLFF,TGTGCCAGCGGGGAGGGACCTCTGGGGAAACTGTTTTTT
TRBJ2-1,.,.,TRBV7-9,CASSVWGEANEQFF,TGTGCCAGCAGCGTCTGGGGGGAAGCGAATGAGCAGTTCTTC
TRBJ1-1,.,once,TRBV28,CASSDRTAAEAFF,TGTGCCAGCAGTGACAGGACGGCGGCCGAAGCTTTCTTT
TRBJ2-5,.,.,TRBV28,CASSSSRETQYF,TGTGCCAGCAGTTCCTCGCGAGAGACCCAGTACTTC
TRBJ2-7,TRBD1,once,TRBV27,CASSLRGTGTYEQYF,TGTGCCAGCAGTTTGCGCGGGACAGGTACCTACGAGCAGTACTTC
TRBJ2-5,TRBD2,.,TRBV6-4,CAGVGGSGETQYF,TGTGCCGGTGTGGGGGGGTCGGGAGAGACCCAGTACTTC
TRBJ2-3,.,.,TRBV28,CASSPFWRVTDTDTQYF,TGTGCCAGCAGCCCTTTCTGGCGGGTGACCGACACAGATACGCAGTATTTT
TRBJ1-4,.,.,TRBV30,CAWNGTPNEKLFF,TGTGCCTGGAATGGGACTCCGAATGAAAAACTGTTTTTT
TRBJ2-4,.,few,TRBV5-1,CASSHPPTAGTPNPSKNIQYF,TGCGCCAGCAGCCACCCACCTACTGCCGGGACACCCAACCCATCCAAAAACATTCAGTACTTC
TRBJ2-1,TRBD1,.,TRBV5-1,CASSIHRDSRNEQFF,TGCGCCAGCAGCATACACCGGGACAGCCGGAATGAGCAGTTCTTC
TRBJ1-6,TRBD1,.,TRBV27,CASSEDLHGQGNSPLHF,TGTGCCAGCAGCGAAGACCTACACGGACAGGGCAATTCACCCCTCCACTTT
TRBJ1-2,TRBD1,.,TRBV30,CAWRDRGRGYGYTF,TGTGCCTGGAGGGACAGGGGGCGAGGCTATGGCTACACCTTC
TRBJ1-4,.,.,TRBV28,CASSRLIATNEKLFF,TGTGCCAGCAGTAGACTCATTGCAACTAATGAAAAACTGTTTTTT
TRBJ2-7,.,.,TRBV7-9,CSSSLAGQSYEQYF,TGTTCCAGCAGCTTAGCCGGACAGTCCTACGAGCAGTACTTC
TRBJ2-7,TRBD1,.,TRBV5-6,CASSPGGTGQVYEQYF,TGTGCCAGCAGCCCGGGCGGGACAGGTCAAGTCTACGAGCAGTACTTC
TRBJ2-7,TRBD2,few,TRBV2,CASCQMGLAGSYEQYF,TGTGCCAGCTGTCAAATGGGCCTAGCGGGTTCCTACGAGCAGTACTTC
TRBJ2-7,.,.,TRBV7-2,CASNQQGLQGDEQYF,TGTGCCAGCAACCAACAGGGTCTTCAAGGGGACGAGCAGTACTTC
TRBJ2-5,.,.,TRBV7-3,CASSRDSRETQYF,TGTGCCAGCAGCCGCGATAGTCGGGAGACCCAGTACTTC